The rows below give T cell receptor beta chains drawn from one sample of a study of T cell responses to AZD1222 COVID-19 vaccine. Assay: immunoSEQ multiplex PCR; the TCRdb copy retains only in-frame clones and omits some. The data contain 75,000 to 85,000 clones, roughly 90% of them singletons. The material was peripheral blood, obtained on day 0 of AZD1222 vaccination. The source is an adult in good health. The CDR3 runs from the conserved cysteine through the conserved F or W. A D gene is named only where the DNA matches it firmly. Clone size appears in some rows only: once, few, many, or a class for an expanded clone.

j_call,v_call,clone_size,d_call,cdr3_nt,cdr3_aa
TRBJ2-1,TRBV3-1/TRBV3-2,NA,NA,TGTGCCAGCAGCCAAGAAAAGTCTAGTGAGCAGTTCTTC,CASSQEKSSEQFF
TRBJ2-7,TRBV13,NA,NA,TGTGCCAGCAGCCACCCTACGGGCGAGCAGTACTTC,CASSHPTGEQYF
TRBJ2-7,TRBV11-3,NA,NA,TGTGCCAGCAGCTTTCTTATGAGCTCAAACAACGAGCAGTACTTC,CASSFLMSSNNEQYF
TRBJ1-1,TRBV7-9,once,NA,TGTGCCAGCAGCTTCGGGGCTAACACTGAAGCTTTCTTT,CASSFGANTEAFF
TRBJ1-2,TRBV11-2,NA,NA,TGTGCCAGCAGTAGAAGATCTTATGGCTACACCTTC,CASSRRSYGYTF
TRBJ1-1,TRBV5-4,NA,TRBD1,TGTGCCAGCAGCTTGGCCCCGGGACAGGGGAGTACTGAAGCTTTCTTT,CASSLAPGQGSTEAFF
TRBJ2-2,TRBV5-6,NA,TRBD2,TGTGCCAGCAGTATCTCCACTAGCGGGGTGAACACCGGGGAGCTGTTTTTT,CASSISTSGVNTGELFF
TRBJ2-1,TRBV10-3,NA,TRBD2,TGTGCCATCAGCACTACTAGCGGGAGGTTCAATGAGCAGTTCTTC,CAISTTSGRFNEQFF
TRBJ2-7,TRBV6-1,NA,NA,TGTGCCAGCAGTGTGAGGGCGGAAAGCTCCTACGAGCAGTACTTC,CASSVRAESSYEQYF
TRBJ2-5,TRBV11-2,NA,NA,TGTGCCAGCAGCTTAGAGGTAGCTTTAGAGACCCAGTACTTC,CASSLEVALETQYF
TRBJ1-2,TRBV3-1/TRBV3-2,NA,TRBD1,TGTGCCAGCAGCCACTTCAGGGCAGGGGGTGCTGGTGGCTACACCTTC,CASSHFRAGGAGGYTF
TRBJ1-4,TRBV21-1,once,NA,TGTGCCAGCAGCAAACTACTTACCCGGGACAGGGGGCGGACTAATGAAAAACTGTTTTTT,CASSKLLTRDRGRTNEKLFF
TRBJ2-3,TRBV24-1,NA,NA,TGTGCCACCAGTGAATTGACTGCTACGCAGTATTTT,CATSELTATQYF
TRBJ1-2,TRBV24-1,NA,NA,TGTGCCACCAGTGATTCACGGGACTATGGCTACACCTTC,CATSDSRDYGYTF
TRBJ1-2,TRBV6-1,NA,NA,TGTGCCAGCAGTGAATTGGGATCTAACTATGGCTACACCTTC,CASSELGSNYGYTF
TRBJ2-3,TRBV7-9,NA,TRBD1,TGTGCCAGCAGCCCGGACAGGGGAGGGGGTAAGACAGATACGCAGTATTTT,CASSPDRGGGKTDTQYF
TRBJ1-3,TRBV2,NA,TRBD1,TGTGCCAGCACCGGACAGGGGGCTGGAAACACCATATATTTT,CASTGQGAGNTIYF
TRBJ2-7,TRBV4-3,NA,TRBD1,TGCGCCAGCAGCAAACGCGCAGGGGGCTCCTACGAGCAGTACTTC,CASSKRAGGSYEQYF
TRBJ2-1,TRBV6-5,NA,TRBD2,TGTGCCAGCACTATCAGCGGGGGGGCAGGTGAGCAGTTCTTC,CASTISGGAGEQFF
TRBJ2-1,TRBV29-1,NA,NA,TGCAGCGTTTGGGTAGCTCGCTACAATGAGCAGTTCTTC,CSVWVARYNEQFF
TRBJ2-1,TRBV7-8,NA,NA,TGTGCCAGCAGTAGTAGCGGAGCCTCCTACAATGAGCAGTTCTTC,CASSSSGASYNEQFF
TRBJ1-3,TRBV29-1,NA,NA,TGCAGCGTTGAAGAGGGTGCTGGAAACACCATATATTTT,CSVEEGAGNTIYF
TRBJ1-2,TRBV11-2,NA,TRBD1,TGTGCCAGCAGCTTTCTTCCAGGGGGTGGTGGCTACACCTTC,CASSFLPGGGGYTF
TRBJ1-5,TRBV6-5,once,NA,TGTGCCAGCCGGAGGGGGGGGAGCAATCAGCCCCAGCATTTT,CASRRGGSNQPQHF
TRBJ1-4,TRBV23-1,NA,TRBD1,TGCGCCAGCAGTCACGGGACAGGGGTGGATGAAAAACTGTTTTTT,CASSHGTGVDEKLFF
TRBJ2-3,TRBV29-1,NA,TRBD2,TGCAGCGTTGGGGGGACTAGTTTTCCAGATACGCAGTATTTT,CSVGGTSFPDTQYF
TRBJ1-2,TRBV10-2,NA,NA,TGCGCCAGCAGTGTCGGCGGGATTTACGGCTACACCTTC,CASSVGGIYGYTF
TRBJ1-2,TRBV24-1,few,NA,TGTGCCACCAACAGGGACTCTAACTATGGCTACACCTTC,CATNRDSNYGYTF
TRBJ1-2,TRBV10-3,NA,NA,TGTGCCACGACCCGGGACCGGTATGGCTACACCTTC,CATTRDRYGYTF
TRBJ1-1,TRBV7-3,NA,NA,TGTGCCAGCAGCAAAGAGACGGGGAACACTGAAGCTTTCTTT,CASSKETGNTEAFF
TRBJ2-7,TRBV6-5,NA,NA,TGTGCCAGCAGCCTCGGCGAGAACTACGAGCAGTACTTC,CASSLGENYEQYF
TRBJ2-3,TRBV19,NA,TRBD2,TGTGCCAGTAGTTCCGGGACTAGCGGCGAACCATCAGATACGCAGTATTTT,CASSSGTSGEPSDTQYF
TRBJ1-2,TRBV9,few,NA,TGTGCCAGCAGCGCAAATAGGGTCGGCTACACCTTC,CASSANRVGYTF